Below are 20 T cell receptor beta chains sequenced from a single sample in a study of T cells in Graves' hyperthyroidism and ophthalmopathy. The TCR beta CDR3 regions underwent amplification using RNA transcripts as the source. Primed by the HTBI set, a first-round RT-PCR was run on the TCR CDR3. TCRdb reprocessed the multiplex PCR reads with MiXCR, giving one entry per CDR3 protein. Of around 600,000 distinct CDR3 sequences in the sample, 12% to 15% were seen once. The sample consisted of blood. Receptors were obtained from a woman aged 18-35 years with Graves' ophthalmopathy.

This clonotype was counted ten times or more. The chain uses TRBV6-6 and TRBJ2-7; D possibly matches TRBD1 or TRBD2 (6 bases each). CDR1 MNHNY and CDR2 SVGAGI come from the germline V gene (reference sequence). Trimming took off 2 bases at V and 0 bases at J, with 14 bases between the two ends. The CDR3 runs 16 residues. CDR3 coding DNA: TGTGCCAGCAGTTACGCCCGAGGGGGGATCTCCTACGAGCAGTACTTC. Translation gives CASSYARGGISYEQYF.

Points on this clonotype: This may arise from a read error, as a much more abundant clone is one base away. This sequence joins TRBV12-3 or TRBV12-4 and TRBJ1-5, with D unresolved. V was shortened by 3 bases and J by 0 bases, with 6 bases between the two germline ends. The CDR3 is 14 residues long. CDR3 in DNA: TGTGCCAGCAGTTTGGCCAGTAGCAATCAGCCCCAGCATTTT. Protein: CASSLASSNQPQHF.

This clonotype was seen ten or more times. The chain links TRBV28 to TRBJ2-2, with TRBD2 matching 10 bases. The CDR3 contains 16 residues. The V and J ends lost 7 bases and 4 bases, in that order; junction bases with no gene match: 9. Germline CDR1 MDHEN, CDR2 SYDVKM. The CDR3 DNA reads TGTGCCAGCACGCAATCGGGACTAGCGCGCACCGGGGAGCTGTTTTTT. Protein: CASTQSGLARTGELFF.

This clonotype has ten or more counts. CDR3 region: CASSPTGSYQETQYF. For the CDR3, the DNA is TGTGCCAGCAGCCCCACAGGATCGTACCAAGAGACCCAGTACTTC. The chain uses TRBV7-9 and TRBJ2-5; D may be TRBD1 (5 bases). CDR1 and CDR2 (germline): SEHNR, FQNEAQ (reference sequence). CDR3 length: 15 residues. The V and J ends lost 5 bases and 0 bases respectively, with 13 bases between them.

This clonotype has just a few counts. This chain connects TRBV27 to TRBJ2-7; the D gene is possibly TRBD2 (6 bases). The CDR3 totals 14 residues. The V gene's germline CDR1 is MNHEY and CDR2 SMNVEV (reference sequence). The V end lost 1 base, the J end lost 10 bases, and 17 bases lay between the germline ends. The CDR3 here is CASSLFSGAWGQYF. The CDR3 DNA reads as TGTGCCAGCAGTTTATTTAGCGGTGCTTGGGGACAGTACTTC.

This clonotype has ten or more counts. The CDR3 protein is CSAKGTSVSDTQYF. The CDR3 DNA reads TGCAGTGCTAAAGGGACTAGCGTTTCAGATACGCAGTATTTT. The rearrangement joins TRBV20-1 to TRBJ2-3; 10 bases match TRBD2. The germline V gene has CDR1 DFQATT and CDR2 SNEGSKA (reference sequence). This CDR3 has 14 residues. V was clipped by 4 bases and J by 4 bases; unmatched bases: 5.

This clonotype was seen repeatedly, ten times or more. The chain links TRBV7-2 to TRBJ2-7; 8 bases agree with TRBD2. Looked up from germline, CDR1 is SGHTA and CDR2 is FQGNSA. There are 13 residues in the CDR3. With V trimmed by 4 bases and J by 9 bases, 8 bases remained unmatched. This CDR3 reads CASSSREGGGQYF. The CDR3 coding sequence is TGTGCCAGCAGCTCCCGGGAGGGTGGGGGGCAGTACTTC.

This clonotype appeared many times. V and J are TRBV7-3 and TRBJ2-7; D unresolved. CDR3 length equals 13 residues. Trimming left V 4 bases short and J 5 bases short, with 12 bases between. The V gene's germline CDR1 is SGHTA and CDR2 FQGTGA. This CDR3 is CASSSYPTDEQYF. In DNA, the CDR3 is TGTGCCAGCAGCTCCTACCCCACGGACGAGCAGTACTTC.

This clonotype was seen at least ten times. The chain carries TRBV20-1 and TRBJ2-1; perhaps TRBD2 as D (5 bases). The CDR3 consists of 14 residues. V was pared by 0 bases and J by 6 bases, with 12 bases between. In germline, CDR1 is DFQATT, CDR2 SNEGSKA (reference sequence). In nucleotides, the CDR3 is TGCAGTGCTAGAGACCCCAGGAGGAGCAATGAGCAGTTCTTC. As protein: CSARDPRRSNEQFF.

In this sample, this clonotype turned up a few times. The chain uses TRBV6-1 and TRBJ2-7; perhaps TRBD1 as D (5 bases). CDR1 MNHNS and CDR2 SASEGT come from the germline V gene. Trimming shortened V by 6 bases and J by 6 bases, and 15 bases separated the two germline ends. This CDR3 contains 13 residues. CDR3 bases: TGTGCCAGCAGAACCAGGGTGGTGGGCGAGCAGTACTTC. Protein sequence: CASRTRVVGEQYF.

This clonotype was seen repeatedly, ten times or more. The V and J genes are TRBV2 and TRBJ2-2; 7 positions agree with TRBD2. With V trimmed by 7 bases and J by 4 bases, 9 bases remained unmatched. The V gene's germline CDR1 is SNHLY and CDR2 FYNNEI. The CDR3 has 15 amino acids. CDR3 in amino acids: CASTRGDYLTGELFF. CDR3 bases: TGTGCCAGCACCCGAGGGGACTACCTCACCGGGGAGCTGTTTTTT.

As concerns this clonotype: A much larger clone differs by one base, so this may be a read error. The rearrangement uses TRBV30 and TRBJ2-5, with 7 bases lining up with TRBD2. The V gene's germline CDR1 is GTSNPN and CDR2 SVGIG (reference sequence). The ends lost 5 bases at V and 2 bases at J; junction bases unmatched: 11. This CDR3 has 15 residues. As DNA, the CDR3 is TGTGCCTGGGGAGTGGGGGGGTCAATTCAAGAGACCCAGTACTTC. It yields the protein CAWGVGGSIQETQYF.

This clonotype was seen at least ten times. This chain uses TRBV28 with TRBJ1-1; TRBD1 is a possible D gene (6 bases). Trimming stripped 10 bases from V and 7 bases from J, with 10 bases between. Germline CDR1 MDHEN, CDR2 SYDVKM. The CDR3 has 10 amino acids. The CDR3 DNA follows: TGTGCCACCTCCAGGGGTGAAGCTTTCTTT. Amino acids: CATSRGEAFF.

The J gene is TRBJ2-4, the V gene TRBV7-9, with TRBD2 as a possible D gene (6 bases). Germline-derived CDR1 and CDR2 are SEHNR and FQNEAQ (reference sequence). V was pared by 0 bases and J by 2 bases, with 14 bases between. The CDR3 loop spans 17 amino acids. The CDR3 sequence: CASSLARGGITKNIQYF. CDR3 bases: TGTGCCAGCAGCTTAGCGAGAGGCGGGATAACCAAAAACATTCAGTACTTC.

In this sample, this clonotype turned up many times. The chain joins TRBV7-6 to TRBJ2-1; D might be TRBD1 (5 bases). This CDR3 spans 16 amino acids. The V and J ends lost 1 base and 1 base respectively, with 11 bases between them. Germline assignment: CDR1 SGHVS and CDR2 FNYEAQ. The chain's CDR3 is CASSLVRANSYNEQFF. CDR3 nucleotides: TGTGCCAGCAGCTTAGTCAGGGCCAATTCCTACAATGAGCAGTTCTTC.

This sequence joins TRBV6-2 or TRBV6-3 and TRBJ1-5; D call uncertain. V dropped 7 bases and J dropped 5 bases, with 12 bases sitting between them. The CDR3 sequence is 13 residues long. Germline CDR1 MNHEY, CDR2 SVGEGT. CDR3: CASTITGHQPQHF. CDR3 DNA sequence: TGTGCCAGCACCATAACGGGCCATCAGCCCCAGCATTTT.

The table lists this clonotype with many counts. The chain joins TRBV6-1 to TRBJ2-5, with D tentatively TRBD2 (5 bases). V lost 5 bases and J 4 bases, leaving 20 bases between the germline ends. This CDR3 is built from 16 residues. Germline-derived CDR1 and CDR2 are MNHNS and SASEGT. The CDR3 region has the DNA TGTGCCAGCAGTTTGTCAGAGGGAGCGAAAGGAGAGACCCAGTACTTC. The encoded protein is CASSLSEGAKGETQYF.

This clonotype occurred many times. The chain employs TRBV6-1 and TRBJ1-5; 8 nucleotides align to TRBD1. From germline, CDR1 is MNHNS and CDR2 SASEGT. Trimming took 7 bases from V and 1 from J; bases not matched to a gene: 12. This CDR3 spans 17 amino acids. CDR3 amino acids: CASTTLTGVLSNQPQHF. The DNA of the CDR3 is TGTGCCAGCACCACACTGACAGGGGTTTTAAGCAATCAGCCCCAGCATTTT.

V usage is TRBV11-2 and J usage is TRBJ1-3; TRBD1 might be the D (5 bases). Trimming took 5 bases from V and 8 from J, leaving 22 bases between them. The germline CDR1 and CDR2 sequences are SGHAT and FQNNGV. There are 16 residues in the CDR3. The CDR3 DNA follows: TGTGCCAGCAGCCCCCGAAGCCCAGGGCTCTCAGACACCATATATTTT. This gives the protein CASSPRSPGLSDTIYF.

This clonotype appeared once. This clone may be a read error of a much larger clone one base away. The chain has TRBV30 and TRBJ1-2; D is undetermined. The CDR3 loop spans 15 amino acids. The germline gives CDR1 GTSNPN, CDR2 SVGIG (reference sequence). V lost 0 bases and J lost 7, with 18 bases in between. CDR3 nucleotide sequence: TGTGCCTGGAGTGTACTCCTATCCGGGAAATGTGGCTACACCTTC. It codes for CAWSVLLSGKCGYTF.